The 18 T cell receptor beta chains presented below share a single source sample, sequenced in a study of beta chain features in type 1 diabetes. The study's findings and limits: Shorter TCRB CDR3s, moderately but significantly so, were found in Type 1 diabetes patients in all four CD4+ subsets.

Expressed TCRB transcripts got sequenced, as all isolated RNA was reverse transcribed. This table comes from immunoSEQ multiplex PCR, and its TCRdb copy is limited to in-frame clones, with some not included. The sample includes under 300,000 clones, roughly 13% of them seen just once. The antigens for these receptors are not known. Sequencing was done on a sample of naive CD4+ T cells from blood. The receptor set was obtained from a man in his thirties or forties with type 1 diabetes.

V gene TRBV7-8 combines with J gene TRBJ2-7, with 8 positions matching TRBD1. This CDR3 has 16 amino acids. Germline CDR1 and CDR2: SGHVS and FQNEAQ. Trimming cost V 5 bases and J 7 bases; bases outside gene matches: 16. Written as DNA, the CDR3 is TGTGCCAGCAGCCGAAGAGACAGGGGTTCCTTAGGAGAGCAGTACTTC. Translated: CASSRRDRGSLGEQYF.

This clone was detected a few times. For the CDR3, the DNA is TGCGCCAGCAGCTTTGGGGGCGCGGACTATGGCTACACCTTC. It is translated as CASSFGGADYGYTF. The chain has TRBV5-1 and TRBJ1-2, with D tentatively TRBD1 (6 bases). Germline-derived CDR1 and CDR2 are SGHRS and YFSETQ. V was trimmed by 2 bases and J by 3 bases, leaving 11 bases between them. The CDR3 has 14 amino acids.

The rearrangement uses TRBV5-1 and TRBJ2-5; TRBD2 matches at 7 bases. The V and J ends lost 6 bases and 2 bases, in that order; junction bases with no gene match: 10. The CDR3 length is 15 residues. Germline loops: CDR1 SGHRS, CDR2 YFSETQ. The CDR3 region has the DNA TGCGCCAGCACCCTGACTAGCCACCCACAAGAGACCCAGTACTTC. Amino acid sequence: CASTLTSHPQETQYF.

This rearrangement joins TRBV5-1 to TRBJ2-2, with D maybe TRBD2 (6 bases). The CDR3 is made up of 14 amino acids. The germline gives CDR1 SGHRS, CDR2 YFSETQ. Between the trimmed V and J ends, which lost 4 bases and 4 bases, there was a span of 11 bases. In DNA, the CDR3 is TGCGCCAGCAGCGAGACCGGGAGCACCGGGGAGCTGTTTTTT. Amino acids: CASSETGSTGELFF.

The chain uses TRBV7-9 and TRBJ2-7, with TRBD1 matching over 10 bases. The V and J ends lost 4 bases and 0 bases, in that order; junction bases with no gene match: 3. There are 15 residues in the CDR3. Germline V gene data show CDR1 as SEHNR and CDR2 as FQNEAQ (reference sequence). CDR3 amino acids: CASSWGQGHSYEQYF. In DNA form, the CDR3 reads TGTGCCAGCAGCTGGGGACAGGGGCACTCCTACGAGCAGTACTTC.

This rearrangement joins TRBV19 to TRBJ1-2; possibly TRBD1 for D (6 bases). CDR3 size: 14 residues. Trimming pared 7 bases from V and 8 bases from J, leaving 20 bases between. Germline CDR1 is LNHDA and CDR2 is SQIVND (reference sequence). This CDR3 is CASTLTPGTTGYTF. In nucleotides, the CDR3 is TGTGCCAGTACCTTAACCCCCGGGACAACAGGCTACACCTTC.

This clone was recorded a few times. The rearrangement joins TRBV30 to TRBJ1-4, with D unclear. This CDR3 has 13 amino acids. The V gene's germline CDR1 is GTSNPN and CDR2 SVGIG (reference sequence). Deletions cut 5 bases from V and 7 bases from J, with 14 bases between. Written as DNA, the CDR3 is TGTGCCTGGGGCCGAGGCCGAGGTGAAAAACTGTTTTTT. Translated: CAWGRGRGEKLFF.

V and J are TRBV6-6 and TRBJ2-1, with 8 bases fitting TRBD2. The CDR3 covers 14 residues. The germline V gene encodes CDR1 MNHNY and CDR2 SVGAGI (reference sequence). V shed 5 bases, J shed 8 bases, and the junction held 8 bases outside the gene matches. The CDR3 region is CASSRAGEGYEQFF. The CDR3 DNA reads TGTGCCAGCAGTCGAGCGGGAGAAGGGTATGAGCAGTTCTTC.

The CDR3, as DNA: TGCAGCGTTATGCAGGATAATGAAAAACTGTTTTTT. Its translation: CSVMQDNEKLFF. The chain links TRBV29-1 to TRBJ1-4; D is ambiguous. This CDR3 contains 12 residues. The germline CDR1 and CDR2 sequences are SQVTM and ANQGSEA. Trimming pared 5 bases from V and 4 bases from J, leaving 8 bases between.

This clone was counted only a few times. V and J are TRBV2 and TRBJ2-5; no reliable D call. Germline V gene data show CDR1 as SNHLY and CDR2 as FYNNEI. This CDR3 spans 13 amino acids. V was shortened by 5 bases and J by 4 bases, with 11 bases between the two germline ends. CDR3 sequence (DNA): TGTGCCAGCAGTCTGGAGCGACGAGAGACCCAGTACTTC. Translated, it gives CASSLERRETQYF.

This sequence joins TRBV29-1 and TRBJ1-2, with 8 bases aligning to TRBD1. With V trimmed by 7 bases and J by 2 bases, 6 bases remained unmatched. Germline CDR1 is SQVTM and CDR2 is ANQGSEA. The CDR3 totals 13 residues. CDR3 region: CSGGTGQNYGYTF. In DNA form, the CDR3 reads TGCAGCGGGGGGACAGGTCAAAACTATGGCTACACCTTC.

The chain combines TRBV25-1 with TRBJ2-1, with 9 bases matching TRBD2. Germline CDR1 MGHDK, CDR2 SYGVNS. Trimming removed 4 bases from V and 8 bases from J; junction bases left unmatched: 12. This CDR3 is built from 16 residues. The CDR3 nucleotides are TGTGCCAGCAGTGTTTGGCGGGGGGGCCTCGGGGATGAGCAGTTCTTC. Translation: CASSVWRGGLGDEQFF.

The rearrangement links TRBV19 to TRBJ2-1; the D is unclear. The germline V gene encodes CDR1 LNHDA and CDR2 SQIVND (reference sequence). Trimming left V 3 bases short and J 4 bases short, with 10 bases between. The CDR3 spans 14 residues. CDR3 sequence reads: CASSIIGGYNEQFF. Written as DNA, the CDR3 is TGTGCCAGTAGTATCATCGGCGGTTACAATGAGCAGTTCTTC.

With regard to this clone: Sequence at one end of the junction differs from germline and may be a read error. The chain uses TRBV29-1 and TRBJ2-3; 9 nucleotides align to TRBD2. The CDR3 covers 12 residues. Per germline, CDR1 SQVTM and CDR2 ANQGSEA. In nucleotides, the CDR3 is TGCAGCGTTGAAGAAAAAGCGGGAGGCCCAAATTTT. Protein: CSVEEKAGGPNF.

This clone was detected only a few times. The chain links TRBV2 to TRBJ2-2, with TRBD2 matching 12 bases. The germline gives CDR1 SNHLY, CDR2 FYNNEI. The CDR3 length is 15 residues. The V gene end was trimmed by 5 bases and the J gene end by 4 bases; junction bases not matched to a gene: 2. The CDR3 is CASSRTSGTTGELFF. CDR3 bases: TGTGCCAGCAGTCGGACTAGCGGGACCACCGGGGAGCTGTTTTTT.

This clone turned up a few times. The chain has TRBV6-6 and TRBJ2-7; maybe TRBD2 (6 bases). Germline-derived CDR1 and CDR2 are MNHNY and SVGAGI (reference sequence). This CDR3 spans 13 amino acids. The germline V and J ends were trimmed by 2 bases and 7 bases, with 12 bases remaining between them. CDR3 nucleotides: TGTGCCAGCAGTTACGTAGCGGAGGGAGAGCAGTACTTC. Its translation is CASSYVAEGEQYF.

The rearrangement joins TRBV10-3 to TRBJ2-3; 7 nucleotides agree with TRBD2. The length of the CDR3 is 16 residues. Germline V CDR1 and CDR2: ENHRY, SYGVKD. V trimming: 4 bases; J trimming: 3 bases; junction bases outside the gene matches: 10. This CDR3 reads CAISASVQGGTDTQYF. The CDR3 nucleotides read TGTGCCATCAGTGCTAGCGTTCAGGGAGGGACAGATACGCAGTATTTT.

In this sample, this clone turned up a few times. This chain connects TRBV29-1 to TRBJ2-3; TRBD2 matches at 11 bases. The V gene's germline CDR1 is SQVTM and CDR2 ANQGSEA. V was clipped by 7 bases and J by 0 bases; unmatched bases: 6. The CDR3 has 15 amino acids. The CDR3 loop reads CSAKTSGASTDTQYF. The CDR3 DNA sequence: TGCAGCGCAAAGACTAGCGGGGCCAGCACAGATACGCAGTATTTT.